Below, 6 T cell receptor beta chains from the same sample are listed, as sequenced in a study of cytomegalovirus exposure and HLA in healthy donors. Use of 60 Vbeta and 13 Jbeta primers characterized the PCR. Profiling relied on immunoSEQ multiplex PCR, and the TCRdb table lists in-frame clones only, not all of them. The sample holds about 150,000 clones, 82% seen once. Input material: PBMCs. The receptor set was obtained from a woman aged 50 to 65 in good health and CMV-seropositive.

CDR3 coding DNA: TGTGCCAGCAGGGCGACTAGCGGGAGCACCGGGGAGCTGTTTTTT. Protein: CASRATSGSTGELFF. The rearrangement uses TRBV28 and TRBJ2-2; 12 bases are shared with TRBD2. Germline CDR1 MDHEN, CDR2 SYDVKM. The CDR3 runs to 15 residues. The J segment lost 4 bases and the V segment lost 6 bases, leaving 3 bases of the junction unmatched.

The chain carries TRBV5-4 and TRBJ1-1; D unclear. The CDR3 contains 13 residues. Germline CDR1 SGHNT, CDR2 YYREEE (reference sequence). The V and J ends lost 5 bases and 1 base respectively, with 9 bases between them. The DNA for the CDR3 is TGTGCCAGCAGAAACCACGGGAACACTGAAGCTTTCTTT. This encodes CASRNHGNTEAFF.

The chain employs TRBV5-1 and TRBJ1-1, with unresolved D. CDR1 and CDR2 (germline): SGHRS, YFSETQ. The CDR3 totals 15 residues. Trimming took 4 bases from V and 1 from J, leaving 14 bases between them. Here the CDR3 reads CASSPPGRENTEAFF. The CDR3 bases are TGCGCCAGCAGCCCCCCGGGTCGCGAGAACACTGAAGCTTTCTTT. Full variable domain (remainder filled in from reference TRBV5-1 and TRBJ1-1): KAGVTQTPRYLIKTRGQQVTLSCSPISGHRSVSWYQQTPGQGLQFLFEYFSETQRNKGNFPGRFSGRQFSNSRSEMNVSTLELGDSALYLCASSPPGRENTEAFFGQGTRLTVV.

There are a few counts of this clone. The J gene is TRBJ1-2, the V gene TRBV6-6; D ambiguous. Trimming left V 0 bases short and J 4 bases short, with 9 bases between. CDR3 length: 14 residues. The germline V gene has CDR1 MNHNY and CDR2 SVGAGI (reference sequence). CDR3 nucleotide sequence: TGTGCCAGCAGTTACTCCGGCGGGCTCTATGGCTACACCTTC. It yields the protein CASSYSGGLYGYTF.

The V gene is TRBV5-1, the J gene TRBJ2-1; 8 nucleotides line up with TRBD1. There are 17 residues in the CDR3. With 2 bases clipped from V and 4 bases from J, the junction kept 11 bases outside the gene matches. Germline-derived CDR1 and CDR2 are SGHRS and YFSETQ. CDR3 bases: TGCGCCAGCAGCTTTCACAGGGGGTCAGCGGTTTACAATGAGCAGTTCTTC. Its protein is CASSFHRGSAVYNEQFF.

Note on this clone: The junction departs from the called germline gene at one end, perhaps through a read error. V usage is TRBV12-5 and J usage is TRBJ2-6, with D possibly being TRBD1 (5 bases). This CDR3 has 16 residues. Per germline, CDR1 LGHNT and CDR2 FRNRAP. CDR3 loop: CASGLAWGSGANGLTF. The DNA for the CDR3 is TGTGCTAGTGGTTTGGCTTGGGGTTCTGGGGCCAACGGCCTGACTTTC.